This T cell receptor beta chain came from a study of immune evolution from preneoplasia to lung adenocarcinoma. Study summary: HLA loss of heterozygosity: 5.5% to 8.5% AIS, approximately 15% MIA, approximately 31% ADC, none AAH. Overall study findings and caveats: Top clone frequencies peaked in normal lung, apparently declining through invasive adenocarcinoma. Clonality was highest in normal lung, lower in later-stage lesions apparently. T cell clonality was higher in KRAS-mutant than EGFR-mutant or wild-type nodules.

Clones were sequenced by immunoSEQ multiplex PCR, and TCRdb holds only the in-frame ones, with some missing. This table has some 9,000 clones, more than 70% appearing once. The trim removed 5 bases at V and 7 bases at J, leaving 8 bases unmatched. The CDR3 has 15 amino acids. CDR1 is LNHDA, CDR2 SQIVND, per germline (reference sequence). On this clone itself: No antigen is known for it.

The sample comprised FFPE lung adenocarcinoma in situ tissue. The clonotype comes from a person aged 80 or over with lung adenocarcinoma. This chain connects TRBV19 to TRBJ2-1; 10 bases align to TRBD2. CDR3 in DNA: TGTGCCAGTAGTTCTCCAGCGGGGGGGCCTAATGAGCAGTTCTTC. Translation: CASSSPAGGPNEQFF.